This entry lists 29 T cell receptor beta chains sequenced from one sample in a study of blood T cells in healthy people across ages. The use of a sample-barcoded 5' primer and a J-beta primer mix characterized a second PCR of roughly 6 to 11 cycles. TCRdb used MiXCR to reprocess the 5' RACE reads, holding one entry per CDR3 protein. The sample carries 600,000 to 800,000 distinct CDR3 sequences, around 50% recorded once. The sample was blood. The receptor set was obtained from a woman older than 75 in good health.

The chain couples TRBV3-1 to TRBJ2-4; a possible D gene is TRBD2 (6 bases). The DNA end is a closer match to TRBJ2-5, so the J assignment may be wrong. Germline assignment: CDR1 LGHDT and CDR2 YNNKEL (reference sequence). CDR3 size: 18 residues. The CDR3 reads CASSQGIGGDGQGETQYF. For the CDR3, the DNA is TGTGCCAGCAGCCAAGGCATTGGCGGGGATGGCCAGGGAGAGACCCAGTACTTC.

The sample holds a few counts of this clonotype. The chain recombines TRBV15 with TRBJ1-1, with a possible D match to TRBD1 (5 bases). Germline V gives CDR1 LNHNV, CDR2 YYDKDF (reference sequence). V lost 7 bases to trimming and J lost 1 base, with 10 bases between them. The CDR3 sequence is 13 residues long. CDR3 region: CATTGLGNTEAFF. The CDR3 DNA is TGTGCCACCACAGGGTTAGGGAACACTGAAGCTTTCTTT.

The chain joins TRBV18 to TRBJ2-7; 14 bases fit TRBD2. The V gene's germline CDR1 is KGHSH and CDR2 LQKENI. The CDR3 is made up of 16 amino acids. V shed 6 bases, J shed 3 bases, and the junction held 7 bases outside the gene matches. CDR3 sequence (DNA): TGTGCCAGCTCTACAGGACTAGCGGGAGGAAGCTACGAGCAGTACTTC. This gives the protein CASSTGLAGGSYEQYF. The whole variable domain, remainder taken from reference TRBV18 and TRBJ2-7, is NAGVMQNPRHLVRRRGQEARLRCSPMKGHSHVYWYRQLPEEGLKFMVYLQKENIIDESGMPKERFSAEFPKEGPSILRIQQVVRGDSAAYFCASSTGLAGGSYEQYFGPGTRLTVT.

V and J are TRBV30 and TRBJ2-7; D unresolved. Germline V gene data show CDR1 as GTSNPN and CDR2 as SVGIG (reference sequence). CDR3 length: 12 residues. V lost 7 bases and J lost 5, with 15 bases in between. For the CDR3, the DNA is TGTGCCTACGCGACCCTGGCCGACGAGCAGTACTTC. Protein: CAYATLADEQYF.

This clonotype was counted a single time. The chain links TRBV18 to TRBJ2-7; D remains unclear. CDR3 length: 13 residues. Trimming shortened V by 4 bases and J by 3 bases, and 10 bases separated the two germline ends. Germline loops: CDR1 KGHSH, CDR2 LQKENI. The CDR3 reads CASSLGGDYEQYF. DNA for the CDR3: TGTGCCAGCTCACTGGGCGGAGACTACGAGCAGTACTTC.

This clonotype appeared many times. The V call is TRBV5-6, the J call TRBJ1-2; the D is unclear. V was clipped by 1 base and J by 4 bases, with 11 bases between them. From germline, CDR1 is SGHDT and CDR2 YYEEEE. The CDR3 sequence is 14 residues long. The CDR3 loop is CASSLIGVPYGYTF. In DNA form, the CDR3 reads TGTGCCAGCAGCTTGATCGGTGTGCCCTATGGCTACACCTTC. The full variable domain, in which reference TRBV5-6 and TRBJ1-2 provide the parts outside the CDR3, is DAGVTQSPTHLIKTRGQQVTLRCSPKSGHDTVSWYQQALGQGPQFIFQYYEEEERQRGNFPDRFSGHQFPNYSSELNVNALLLGDSALYLCASSLIGVPYGYTFGSGTRLTVV.

Many counts were recorded for this clonotype. The chain is built from TRBV15 and TRBJ2-3, with TRBD1 matching over 9 bases. CDR1 and CDR2 from the germline V gene are LNHNV and YYDKDF (reference sequence). The CDR3 is made up of 18 amino acids. V shed 1 base and J 2 bases; nucleotides not matched to a gene: 10. The CDR3 loop reads CATSRGPDRGLDTDTQYF. The CDR3 coding sequence is TGTGCCACCAGCAGAGGTCCGGACAGGGGTTTAGACACAGATACGCAGTATTTT.

J is TRBJ2-3 and V is TRBV5-1; 9 bases align to TRBD1. The CDR3 runs 16 residues. The germline gives CDR1 SGHRS, CDR2 YFSETQ. The trim removed 7 bases at V and 3 bases at J, leaving 12 bases unmatched. The CDR3 loop is CASGYSMGQGTDTQYF. The CDR3 bases are TGCGCCAGCGGCTATTCGATGGGACAGGGTACAGATACGCAGTATTTT.

The chain combines TRBV7-2 with TRBJ2-7; the D gene is possibly TRBD2 (5 bases). The CDR3 covers 13 residues. V was trimmed by 5 bases and J by 4 bases, leaving 12 bases between them. The germline CDR1 and CDR2 sequences are SGHTA and FQGNSA. This CDR3 reads CASSTRSSYEQYF. The DNA for the CDR3 is TGTGCCAGCAGCACTAGGTCTAGTTACGAGCAGTACTTC. Full variable domain (rest looked up from reference TRBV7-2 and TRBJ2-7): GAGVSQSPSNKVTEKGKDVELRCDPISGHTALYWYRQSLGQGLEFLIYFQGNSAPDKSGLPSDRFSAERTGGSVSTLTIQRTQQEDSAVYLCASSTRSSYEQYFGPGTRLTVT.

The chain recombines TRBV5-6 with TRBJ2-1; 7 bases are a match to TRBD2. The CDR3 has 16 residues. Germline CDR1 and CDR2: SGHDT and YYEEEE. The ends lost 6 bases at V and 5 bases at J; junction bases unmatched: 14. The CDR3 sequence is CASTRGRTTPHNEQFF. The CDR3 DNA is TGTGCCAGCACGCGGGGGAGGACAACCCCCCACAATGAGCAGTTCTTC.

The J gene is TRBJ2-7, the V gene TRBV13; maybe TRBD2 (6 bases). Deletions cut 0 bases from V and 7 bases from J, with 19 bases between. The germline gives CDR1 PRHDT, CDR2 FYEKMQ (reference sequence). The CDR3 contains 16 residues. Here the CDR3 DNA reads TGTGCCAGCAGCTTAGGTCGGACTAAACCACACAATGAGCAGTACTTC. Translating it yields CASSLGRTKPHNEQYF.

The V and J genes are TRBV4-1 and TRBJ2-5, with a tentative D call TRBD2 (5 bases). Germline CDR1 is MGHRA and CDR2 is YSYEKL. V was pared by 3 bases and J by 1 base, with 12 bases between. CDR3 length: 15 amino acids. The CDR3 spells CASSQSPSFQETQYF. The DNA for the CDR3 is TGCGCCAGCAGCCAGTCCCCTAGCTTCCAAGAGACCCAGTACTTC.

This clonotype appeared a single time. The J gene is TRBJ2-7, the V gene TRBV27; D may correspond to TRBD1 or TRBD2 (5 bases each). Germline CDR1 is MNHEY and CDR2 is SMNVEV (reference sequence). This CDR3 is built from 14 residues. The V and J ends lost 5 bases and 2 bases respectively, with 13 bases between them. CDR3 nucleotide sequence: TGTGCCAGCAGTGCCAGGGTCGGGGCCTACGAGCAGTACTTC. Protein sequence: CASSARVGAYEQYF.

The V gene is TRBV18, the J gene TRBJ2-4, with D possibly being TRBD1 (5 bases). TRBJ2-7 explains the end of the DNA better; the J call may be wrong. The CDR3 loop spans 15 amino acids. Germline CDR1 is KGHSH and CDR2 is LQKENI. The CDR3 loop is CASSPLEQAACEQYF. The CDR3 DNA sequence: TGTGCCAGCTCACCACTCGAACAGGCCGCCTGCGAGCAGTACTTC.

V is TRBV29-1 and J is TRBJ1-2; the D is unclear. The CDR3 contains 12 residues. The germline CDR1 and CDR2 sequences are SQVTM and ANQGSEA. The V gene lost 5 bases and the J gene lost 11 bases, with 18 bases spanning the gap. The CDR3 sequence is CSVPPDQRGYTF. The DNA of the CDR3 is TGCAGCGTTCCACCGGATCAGAGAGGATACACCTTC. The full variable domain, rest sourced from reference TRBV29-1 and TRBJ1-2, is SAVISQKPSRDICQRGTSLTIQCQVDSQVTMMFWYRQQPGQSLTLIATANQGSEATYESGFVIDKFPISRPNLTFSTLTVSNMSPEDSSIYLCSVPPDQRGYTFGSGTRLTVV.

The rearrangement uses TRBV27 and TRBJ2-7; 7 bases agree with TRBD2. V lost 5 bases, J lost 7 bases, and 17 bases stayed unmatched. CDR3 length equals 16 residues. The V gene's germline CDR1 is MNHEY and CDR2 SMNVEV (reference sequence). CDR3 bases: TGTGCCAGCAGTAGAATCGGGGGGTTTGGGTGTGGTGAGCAGTACTTC. Protein product: CASSRIGGFGCGEQYF.

V and J are TRBV12-3 or TRBV12-4 and TRBJ2-4, with D unclear. V was shortened by 5 bases and J by 9 bases, with 8 bases between the two germline ends. This CDR3 contains 11 residues. The chain's CDR3 is CASSPLVIQYF. CDR3 DNA: TGTGCCAGCAGTCCACTGGTCATTCAGTACTTC.

Concerning this clonotype itself: This clone may be a read error of a much larger clone one base away. The chain recombines TRBV12-3 or TRBV12-4 with TRBJ2-1; 9 bases line up with TRBD2. CDR3 length: 14 residues. The V and J ends lost 6 bases and 9 bases, in that order; junction bases with no gene match: 9. DNA for the CDR3: TGTGCCAGCAGCGAGAGGGCTAGCGGGACTGAGCAGTTCTTC. It encodes CASSERASGTEQFF.

Points on this clonotype: This may stem from a read error, because a much larger clone lies one nucleotide away. J is TRBJ2-3 and V is TRBV5-1, with 9 nucleotides matching TRBD2. Trimming removed 2 bases from V and 6 bases from J; junction bases left unmatched: 7. From germline, CDR1 is SGHRS and CDR2 YFSETQ. The CDR3 sequence is 15 residues long. The CDR3, as DNA: TGCGCCAGCAGCTTCAGGACTAGCGCGGGGGATACGCAGTATTTT. It yields the protein CASSFRTSAGDTQYF.

A word on this clonotype: A much larger clone differs from this one at a single base, so this may be a read error. This chain connects TRBV3-1 to TRBJ2-4, with TRBD1 matching 8 bases. The V gene's germline CDR1 is LGHDT and CDR2 YNNKEL (reference sequence). CDR3 length: 14 residues. V lost 4 bases to trimming and J lost 9 bases; unmatched junction nucleotides: 8. The chain's CDR3 is CASSPCGQGSIQYF. The CDR3 nucleotides read TGTGCCAGCAGCCCATGTGGACAGGGATCCATTCAGTACTTC.

This clonotype appeared once. The chain combines TRBV3-1 with TRBJ2-7; 14 bases are a match to TRBD2. The CDR3 covers 14 residues. V was pared by 3 bases and J by 9 bases, with 4 bases of the junction left unmatched. Per germline, CDR1 LGHDT and CDR2 YNNKEL (reference sequence). The CDR3 region is CASSHGTSGRAQYF. The DNA of the CDR3 is TGTGCCAGCAGCCATGGGACTAGCGGGAGAGCGCAGTACTTC.

The CDR3 is CATKGSGNTIYF. CDR3 in DNA: TGTGCCACCAAGGGCTCTGGAAACACCATATATTTT. The rearrangement links TRBV7-7 to TRBJ1-3; no clear D gene. Germline loops: CDR1 SSHAT, CDR2 FNYEAQ (reference sequence). The CDR3 length is 12 residues. V lost 10 bases, J lost 0 bases, and 7 bases lay in between.

This clonotype was counted between two and nine times. This chain links TRBV11-1 with TRBJ1-1; D might be TRBD1 (5 bases). Trimming cost V 7 bases and J 9 bases, with 15 bases left between them. This CDR3 has 12 amino acids. Per the germline V gene, CDR1 is SGHAT and CDR2 is FQDESV (reference sequence). As DNA, the CDR3 is TGTGCCAGCAACGGGGACGGACCGAAAGCTTTCTTT. It yields the protein CASNGDGPKAFF.

The chain has TRBV7-9 and TRBJ2-1; 10 bases are shared with TRBD2. Trimming removed 5 bases from V and 5 bases from J; junction bases left unmatched: 15. Germline values: CDR1 SEHNR, CDR2 FQNEAQ (reference sequence). This CDR3 is 18 amino acids long. The CDR3 loop reads CASSRPIRLAGFNNEQFF. The CDR3 DNA sequence: TGTGCCAGCAGCCGCCCGATTAGACTAGCGGGTTTCAACAATGAGCAGTTCTTC.

This clonotype was observed many times. V is TRBV30 and J is TRBJ1-4; perhaps TRBD1 as D (5 bases). This CDR3 spans 11 amino acids. Trimming took off 3 bases at V and 6 bases at J, with 5 bases between the two ends. Looked up from germline, CDR1 is GTSNPN and CDR2 is SVGIG (reference sequence). DNA of the CDR3: TGTGCCTGGAGGACAGATGAAAAACTGTTTTTT. Amino acids: CAWRTDEKLFF.

V and J are TRBV4-2 and TRBJ2-7, with D possibly being TRBD1 or TRBD2 (5 bases each). Germline assignment: CDR1 LGHNA and CDR2 YNFKEQ. The CDR3 contains 16 residues. Deletions cut 4 bases from V and 3 bases from J, with 19 bases between. CDR3 sequence: CASSRDRPGRHYEQYF. In DNA form, the CDR3 reads TGTGCCAGCAGCCGAGACAGACCGGGACGGCACTACGAGCAGTACTTC.

V gene TRBV27 combines with J gene TRBJ1-5; 9 bases line up with TRBD1. Per the germline V gene, CDR1 is MNHEY and CDR2 is SMNVEV (reference sequence). With V trimmed by 3 bases and J by 7 bases, 10 bases remained unmatched. The CDR3 contains 16 residues. The CDR3 coding sequence is TGTGCCAGCAGTTTCACGACAGGGGGGGGCGGACAGCCCCAGCATTTT. It codes for CASSFTTGGGGQPQHF.

This clonotype was detected only once. This may be a read error: a much more frequent sequence differs by one nucleotide. The chain combines TRBV28 with TRBJ2-1; a weak D match, TRBD2 (5 bases). The CDR3 contains 10 residues. The germline CDR1 and CDR2 sequences are MDHEN and SYDVKM. V lost 10 bases and J lost 7, with 8 bases in between. The CDR3 bases are TGTGCCACCGGGGTGAATGAGCAGTTCTTC. This encodes CATGVNEQFF.

V and J are TRBV7-9 and TRBJ2-7; 12 positions agree with TRBD2. CDR1 SEHNR and CDR2 FQNEAQ come from the germline V gene (reference sequence). The V segment lost 5 bases and the J segment 7 bases; nucleotides outside the gene matches: 12. The CDR3 has 16 amino acids. The CDR3 DNA is TGTGCCAGCAGCCGACTAGCGGGAGCGCTTATCAATGAGCAGTACTTC. This gives the protein CASSRLAGALINEQYF.